These 21 T cell receptor beta chains were all obtained from the same sample, sequenced in a study of blood T cell repertoires in COVID-19. Clones were read by immunoSEQ multiplex PCR, and TCRdb kept only the in-frame ones, dropping some. The sample yields 200,000 to 300,000 clones, around 88% seen once. The sample consisted of PBMCs or T cells enriched from blood (not recorded which). The receptors here all came from a woman in her thirties or forties with acute COVID-19.

The CDR3 coding sequence is TGTGCCAGCAGCCTCGTCAGCGGTGTACTGTTTTTT. Amino acids: CASSLVSGVLFF. The rearrangement uses TRBV14 and TRBJ1-4; D uncertain. There are 12 residues in the CDR3. Germline V CDR1 and CDR2: SGHDN, FVKESK. V shed 4 bases and J shed 13 bases, with 13 bases lying between them.

V and J are TRBV30 and TRBJ1-6; 9 nucleotides match TRBD1. Germline V gene data show CDR1 as GTSNPN and CDR2 as SVGIG (reference sequence). The V segment lost 5 bases and the J segment 6 bases; nucleotides outside the gene matches: 8. The CDR3 covers 15 residues. In nucleotides, the CDR3 is TGTGCCTGGGCTCTAAGGACAGGGGTTAATTCACCCCTCCACTTT. This encodes CAWALRTGVNSPLHF.

The chain combines TRBV11-2 with TRBJ1-2, with 7 bases aligning to TRBD1. The germline V gene has CDR1 SGHAT and CDR2 FQNNGV. The CDR3 runs to 14 residues. Trimming took 0 bases from V and 4 from J; bases not matched to a gene: 2. CDR3 in amino acids: CASSLDGTVYGYTF. The DNA for the CDR3 is TGTGCCAGCAGCTTAGATGGGACAGTCTATGGCTACACCTTC.

The genes are TRBV9 and TRBJ2-1; TRBD2 matches at 10 bases. CDR3 length equals 17 residues. Germline CDR1 and CDR2: SGDLS and YYNGEE. V dropped 0 bases and J dropped 6; count of bases not matched to a gene: 9. CDR3 sequence reads: CASSVVPLAGEGNEQFF. CDR3 sequence (DNA): TGTGCCAGCAGCGTAGTCCCCCTAGCGGGAGAGGGCAATGAGCAGTTCTTC.

The rearrangement uses TRBV30 and TRBJ1-4; D unclear. This CDR3 region has 14 residues. Trimming removed 4 bases from V and 2 bases from J, with 11 bases in between. Germline CDR1 GTSNPN, CDR2 SVGIG (reference sequence). Here the CDR3 reads CAWTLEETNEKLFF. The CDR3 DNA reads TGTGCCTGGACCCTCGAGGAGACTAATGAAAAACTGTTTTTT.

J is TRBJ2-1 and V is TRBV18; D may be TRBD2 (6 bases). Germline lookup yields CDR1 KGHSH and CDR2 LQKENI. CDR3 length equals 13 residues. V was shortened by 6 bases and J by 3 bases, with 9 bases between the two germline ends. CDR3 sequence: CASSTTSYNEQFF. In nucleotides, the CDR3 is TGTGCCAGCTCGACGACTAGCTACAATGAGCAGTTCTTC.

In this sample, this clone turned up once. The chain is built from TRBV18 and TRBJ1-3, with 7 bases lining up with TRBD1. Germline CDR1 is KGHSH and CDR2 is LQKENI. Trimming took 6 bases from V and 3 from J; bases not matched to a gene: 8. The CDR3 has 15 residues. The CDR3 is CASSRDRALGNTIYF. DNA of the CDR3: TGTGCCAGCTCTCGAGACAGGGCCCTTGGAAACACCATATATTTT.

V usage is TRBV7-2 and J usage is TRBJ1-1, with D perhaps matching TRBD1 (5 bases). The CDR3 consists of 15 residues. Trimming left V 5 bases short and J 0 bases short, with 13 bases between. Germline CDR1 reads SGHTA; CDR2 reads FQGNSA. The DNA for the CDR3 is TGTGCCAGCAGCCCGTCAGTAGGGGTGAACACTGAAGCTTTCTTT. Encoded protein: CASSPSVGVNTEAFF.

This clone was counted once. V is TRBV7-2 and J is TRBJ2-5; no clear D. The germline gives CDR1 SGHTA, CDR2 FQGNSA. The V end lost 3 bases, the J end lost 5 bases, and 13 bases lay between the germline ends. The CDR3 spans 14 residues. The CDR3 here is CASSFQPAGETQYF. CDR3 in DNA: TGTGCCAGCAGCTTCCAGCCCGCCGGGGAGACCCAGTACTTC.

This clone was seen a handful of times. The V gene is TRBV7-8, the J gene TRBJ1-6, with D possibly matching TRBD1 (5 bases). V was shortened by 5 bases and J by 4 bases, with 12 bases between the two germline ends. The germline gives CDR1 SGHVS, CDR2 FQNEAQ. CDR3 size: 15 residues. Here the CDR3 reads CASSLDRNYNSPLHF. CDR3 in DNA: TGTGCCAGCAGCCTCGACAGAAATTATAATTCACCCCTCCACTTT.

This clone was counted between two and nine times. The chain has TRBV29-1 and TRBJ1-2; 7 bases fit TRBD1. V lost 3 bases and J lost 1; bases outside the gene matches: 5. The CDR3 contains 14 residues. The germline gives CDR1 SQVTM, CDR2 ANQGSEA. The CDR3 here is CSVDGRDSNYGYTF. The DNA for the CDR3 is TGCAGCGTTGATGGTCGGGACAGTAACTATGGCTACACCTTC.

The chain employs TRBV18 and TRBJ1-2; TRBD1 matches at 10 bases. The CDR3 covers 13 residues. V shed 3 bases and J 12 bases; nucleotides not matched to a gene: 7. Germline lookup yields CDR1 KGHSH and CDR2 LQKENI. The CDR3 spells CASSPWTGGSDTF. The CDR3 DNA sequence: TGTGCCAGCTCACCCTGGACAGGGGGGTCCGACACCTTC. Based on the CDR3 plus reference TRBV18 and TRBJ1-2, the full variable domain is NAGVMQNPRHLVRRRGQEARLRCSPMKGHSHVYWYRQLPEEGLKFMVYLQKENIIDESGMPKERFSAEFPKEGPSILRIQQVVRGDSAAYFCASSPWTGGSDTFGSGTRLTVV.

The chain uses TRBV10-3 and TRBJ2-1; weak D call: TRBD1 (6 bases). The CDR3 extends over 17 amino acids. Germline loops: CDR1 ENHRY, CDR2 SYGVKD. V was cut by 3 bases and J by 0 bases, with 15 bases left in between. The CDR3 sequence is CAISDGGTRSSYNEQFF. Written as DNA, the CDR3 is TGTGCCATCAGTGATGGGGGCACGAGAAGCTCCTACAATGAGCAGTTCTTC.

Concerning this clone: This specimen includes other DNA sequences encoding the same CDR3. This rearrangement joins TRBV5-4 to TRBJ1-4; D remains ambiguous. CDR3 length: 14 residues. Trimming left V 4 bases short and J 0 bases short, with 7 bases between. Germline V CDR1 and CDR2: SGHNT, YYREEE (reference sequence). The CDR3 protein is CASSLTATNEKLFF. The CDR3 region has the DNA TGTGCCAGCAGCCTCACAGCAACTAATGAAAAACTGTTTTTT.

The rearrangement joins TRBV5-6 to TRBJ2-7; D may be TRBD2 (5 bases). From germline, CDR1 is SGHDT and CDR2 YYEEEE. CDR3 length: 13 residues. V lost 6 bases, J lost 1 base, and 11 bases lay in between. The CDR3 sequence: CASNSGKSYEQYF. The CDR3 nucleotides read TGTGCCAGCAACTCCGGGAAATCCTACGAGCAGTACTTC. The full variable domain, in which reference TRBV5-6 and TRBJ2-7 provide the parts outside the CDR3, is DAGVTQSPTHLIKTRGQQVTLRCSPKSGHDTVSWYQQALGQGPQFIFQYYEEEERQRGNFPDRFSGHQFPNYSSELNVNALLLGDSALYLCASNSGKSYEQYFGPGTRLTVT.

The gene calls are TRBV28 and TRBJ1-1; unclear D gene. Germline values: CDR1 MDHEN, CDR2 SYDVKM. With 6 bases removed from V and 0 bases from J, the gap between germline ends came to 14 bases. The CDR3 length is 15 residues. CDR3 protein: CASSGLNSMNTEAFF. CDR3 in DNA: TGTGCCAGCAGCGGACTCAACTCCATGAACACTGAAGCTTTCTTT. Drawing the rest from reference TRBV28 and TRBJ1-1, the complete variable domain is DVKVTQSSRYLVKRTGEKVFLECVQDMDHENMFWYRQDPGLGLRLIYFSYDVKMKEKGDIPEGYSVSREKKERFSLILESASTNQTSMYLCASSGLNSMNTEAFFGQGTRLTVV.

The CDR3 protein is CASSRGTSGWNTGELFF. The CDR3 bases are TGTGCCAGCAGCAGAGGGACTAGCGGGTGGAACACCGGGGAGCTGTTTTTT. The gene calls are TRBV7-8 and TRBJ2-2; 12 bases are a match to TRBD2. The length of the CDR3 is 17 residues. CDR1 is SGHVS and CDR2 is FQNEAQ in the germline V gene. The J segment lost 1 base and the V segment lost 5 bases, leaving 5 bases of the junction unmatched.

The chain carries TRBV7-2 and TRBJ2-1; 10 nucleotides align to TRBD2. The germline CDR1 and CDR2 sequences are SGHTA and FQGNSA. The trim removed 2 bases at V and 9 bases at J, leaving 7 bases unmatched. CDR3 length: 15 residues. This CDR3 is CASSLSAGGPTEQFF. The CDR3 region has the DNA TGTGCCAGCAGCTTATCAGCGGGGGGGCCTACTGAGCAGTTCTTC.

The chain couples TRBV2 to TRBJ2-5; TRBD1 might be the D (6 bases). The V end was cut by 7 bases, the J end by 7 bases, with 16 bases between. CDR3 length: 13 residues. Per the germline V gene, CDR1 is SNHLY and CDR2 is FYNNEI. The CDR3 coding sequence is TGTGCCAGCAAGGGGGACGGGCAGGGGACCCAGTACTTC. Translated, it gives CASKGDGQGTQYF.

V is TRBV19 and J is TRBJ1-2, with D tentatively TRBD1 (6 bases). The ends were cut back, 7 bases at V and 4 bases at J, with 25 bases in the middle. This CDR3 is 17 amino acids long. Looked up from germline, CDR1 is LNHDA and CDR2 is SQIVND (reference sequence). Here the CDR3 DNA reads TGTGCCAGTACCTCACCTCTCCGCCCAGGGGCGATCTATGGCTACACCTTC. It translates to CASTSPLRPGAIYGYTF.

This chain uses TRBV5-4 with TRBJ2-5, with 7 bases aligning to TRBD1. Trimming took 3 bases from V and 3 from J; bases not matched to a gene: 5. From germline, CDR1 is SGHNT and CDR2 YYREEE (reference sequence). This CDR3 is built from 14 residues. The DNA of the CDR3 is TGTGCCAGCAGCTCGACAGGGCGGGAAGAGACCCAGTACTTC. It codes for CASSSTGREETQYF.